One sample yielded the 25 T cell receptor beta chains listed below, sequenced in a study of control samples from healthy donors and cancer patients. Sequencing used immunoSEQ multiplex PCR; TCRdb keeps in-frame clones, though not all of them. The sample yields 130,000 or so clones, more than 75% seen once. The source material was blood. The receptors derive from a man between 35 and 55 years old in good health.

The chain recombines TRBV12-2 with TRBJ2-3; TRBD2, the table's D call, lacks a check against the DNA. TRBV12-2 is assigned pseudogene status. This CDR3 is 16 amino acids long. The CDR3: CASRSTRAGKTDTQYF. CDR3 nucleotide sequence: TGTGCAAGTCGCTCGACTAGGGCAGGGAAGACAGATACGCAGTATTTT.

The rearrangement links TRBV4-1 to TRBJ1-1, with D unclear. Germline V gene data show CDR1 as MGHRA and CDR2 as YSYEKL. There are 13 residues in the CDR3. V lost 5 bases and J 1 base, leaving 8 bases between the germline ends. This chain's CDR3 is CASSFAGNTEAFF. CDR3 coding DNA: TGCGCCAGCAGCTTCGCCGGGAACACTGAAGCTTTCTTT.

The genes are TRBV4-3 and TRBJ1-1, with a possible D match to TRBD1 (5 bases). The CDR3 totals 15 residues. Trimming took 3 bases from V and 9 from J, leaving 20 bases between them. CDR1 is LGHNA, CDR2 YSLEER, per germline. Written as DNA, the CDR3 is TGCGCCAGCAGCCACGTCCGGGACGGCCGCCTGAAAGCTTTCTTT. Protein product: CASSHVRDGRLKAFF.

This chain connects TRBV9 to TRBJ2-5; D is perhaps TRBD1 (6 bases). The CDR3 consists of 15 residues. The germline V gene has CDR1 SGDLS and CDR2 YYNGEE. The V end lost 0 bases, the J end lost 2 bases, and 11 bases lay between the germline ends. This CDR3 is CASSVAPDSQETQYF. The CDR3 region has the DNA TGTGCCAGCAGCGTAGCTCCGGACAGTCAAGAGACCCAGTACTTC. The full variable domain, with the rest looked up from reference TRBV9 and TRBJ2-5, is DSGVTQTPKHLITATGQRVTLRCSPRSGDLSVYWYQQSLDQGLQFLIQYYNGEERAKGNILERFSAQQFPDLHSELNLSSLELGDSALYFCASSVAPDSQETQYFGPGTRLLVL.

The CDR3: CASSLEGLTEAFF. CDR3 in DNA: TGCGCCAGCAGCTTGGAGGGGTTGACTGAAGCTTTCTTT. The V and J genes are TRBV5-1 and TRBJ1-1; D is perhaps TRBD1 (5 bases). Germline loops: CDR1 SGHRS, CDR2 YFSETQ. The CDR3 covers 13 residues. Trimming took off 0 bases at V and 5 bases at J, with 8 bases between the two ends.

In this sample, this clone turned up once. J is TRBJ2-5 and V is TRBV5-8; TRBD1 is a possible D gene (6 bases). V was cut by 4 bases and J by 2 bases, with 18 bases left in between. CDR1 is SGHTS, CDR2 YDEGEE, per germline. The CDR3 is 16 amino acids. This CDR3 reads CASSLGLGQPQETQYF. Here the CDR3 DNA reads TGTGCCAGCAGCCTGGGATTAGGACAGCCACAAGAGACCCAGTACTTC.

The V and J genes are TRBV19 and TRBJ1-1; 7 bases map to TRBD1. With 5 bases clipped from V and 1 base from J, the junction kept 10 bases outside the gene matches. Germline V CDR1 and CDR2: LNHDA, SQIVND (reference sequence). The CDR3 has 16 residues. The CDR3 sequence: CASSPSPWTGNTEAFF. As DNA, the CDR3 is TGTGCCAGTAGTCCTTCGCCATGGACAGGGAACACTGAAGCTTTCTTT.

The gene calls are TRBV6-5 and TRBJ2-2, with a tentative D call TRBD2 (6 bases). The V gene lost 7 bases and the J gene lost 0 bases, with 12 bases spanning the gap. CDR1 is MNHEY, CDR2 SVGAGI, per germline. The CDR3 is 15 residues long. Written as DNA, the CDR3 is TGTGCCAGCAAAGGTCTAGCGCCGAACACCGGGGAGCTGTTTTTT. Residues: CASKGLAPNTGELFF.

The CDR3 DNA follows: TGTGCCAGCAGCTTAGCGGGTACCCGGGACAGGGATCAGCCCCAGCATTTT. Translating gives CASSLAGTRDRDQPQHF. This chain connects TRBV7-9 to TRBJ1-5; 9 positions match TRBD1. The CDR3 consists of 17 residues. Unmatched junction bases numbered 8, after V lost 0 bases and J lost 5 bases. Germline V gene data show CDR1 as SEHNR and CDR2 as FQNEAQ (reference sequence).

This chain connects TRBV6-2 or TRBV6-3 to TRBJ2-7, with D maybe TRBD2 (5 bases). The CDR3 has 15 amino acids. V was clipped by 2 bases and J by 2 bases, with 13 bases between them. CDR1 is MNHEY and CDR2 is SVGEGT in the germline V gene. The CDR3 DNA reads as TGTGCCAGCAGTTACCCGAGGGCAGGAACCTACGAGCAGTACTTC. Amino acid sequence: CASSYPRAGTYEQYF.

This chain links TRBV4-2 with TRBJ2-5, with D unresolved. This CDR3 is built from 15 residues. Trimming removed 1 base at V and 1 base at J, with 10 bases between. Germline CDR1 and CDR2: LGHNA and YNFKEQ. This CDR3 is CASSQGAGSQETQYF. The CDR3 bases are TGTGCCAGCAGCCAAGGGGCAGGCAGCCAAGAGACCCAGTACTTC.

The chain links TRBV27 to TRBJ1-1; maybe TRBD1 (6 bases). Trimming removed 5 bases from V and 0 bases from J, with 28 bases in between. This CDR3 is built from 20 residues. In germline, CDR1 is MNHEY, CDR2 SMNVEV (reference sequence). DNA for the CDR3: TGTGCCAGCAGTCATAGAAGGGACACCTTAAGGGGTCAAATGAACACTGAAGCTTTCTTT. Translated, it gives CASSHRRDTLRGQMNTEAFF.

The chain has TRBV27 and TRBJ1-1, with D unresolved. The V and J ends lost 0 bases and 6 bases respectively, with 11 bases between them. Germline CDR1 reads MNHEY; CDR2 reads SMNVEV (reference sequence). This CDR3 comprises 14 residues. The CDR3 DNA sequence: TGTGCCAGCAGTTTATCCGCCTGGTCCGCTGAAGCTTTCTTT. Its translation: CASSLSAWSAEAFF.

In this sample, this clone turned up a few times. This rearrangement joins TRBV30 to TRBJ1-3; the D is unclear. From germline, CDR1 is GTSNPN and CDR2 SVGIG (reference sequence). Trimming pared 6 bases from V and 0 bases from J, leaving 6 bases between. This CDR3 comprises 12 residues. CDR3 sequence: CACQVSGNTIYF. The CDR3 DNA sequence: TGTGCCTGTCAGGTCTCTGGAAACACCATATATTTT.

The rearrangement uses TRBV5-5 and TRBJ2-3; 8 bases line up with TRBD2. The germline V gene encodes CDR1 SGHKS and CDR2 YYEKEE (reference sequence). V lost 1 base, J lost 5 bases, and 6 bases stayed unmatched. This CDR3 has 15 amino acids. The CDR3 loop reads CASSLSGGAQDTQYF. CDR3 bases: TGTGCCAGCAGCTTGTCCGGGGGGGCCCAAGATACGCAGTATTTT.

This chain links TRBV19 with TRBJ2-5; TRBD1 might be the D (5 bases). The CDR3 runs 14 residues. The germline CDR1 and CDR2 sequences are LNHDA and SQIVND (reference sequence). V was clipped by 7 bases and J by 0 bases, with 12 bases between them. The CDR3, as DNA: TGTGCCAGTACCGGCGTGGGGCACCAAGAGACCCAGTACTTC. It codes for CASTGVGHQETQYF.

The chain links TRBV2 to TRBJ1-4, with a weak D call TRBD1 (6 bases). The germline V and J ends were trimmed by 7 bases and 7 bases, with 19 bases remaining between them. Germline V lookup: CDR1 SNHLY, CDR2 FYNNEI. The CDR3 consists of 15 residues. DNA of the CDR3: TGTGCCAGCACCGCACAGGGTAGTCGGGGTGAAAAACTGTTTTTT. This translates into CASTAQGSRGEKLFF.

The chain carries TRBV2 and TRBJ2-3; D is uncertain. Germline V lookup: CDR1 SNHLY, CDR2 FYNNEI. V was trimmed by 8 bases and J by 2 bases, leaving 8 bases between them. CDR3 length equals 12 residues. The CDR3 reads CASWQATDTQYF. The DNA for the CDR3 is TGTGCCAGCTGGCAGGCCACAGATACGCAGTATTTT.

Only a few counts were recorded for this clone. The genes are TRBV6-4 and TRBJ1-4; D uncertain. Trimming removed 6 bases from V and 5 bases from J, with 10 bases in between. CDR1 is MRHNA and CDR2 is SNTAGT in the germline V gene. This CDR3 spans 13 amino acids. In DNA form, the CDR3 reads TGTGCCAGCAGCCCCGGGCGGAATGAAAAACTGTTTTTT. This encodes CASSPGRNEKLFF.

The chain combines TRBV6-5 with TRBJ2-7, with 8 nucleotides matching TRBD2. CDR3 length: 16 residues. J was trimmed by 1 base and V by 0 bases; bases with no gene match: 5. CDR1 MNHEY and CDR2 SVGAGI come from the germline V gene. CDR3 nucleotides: TGTGCCAGCAGTTACTCGAAGGCTAGCGGGTCCTACGAGCAGTACTTC. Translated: CASSYSKASGSYEQYF.

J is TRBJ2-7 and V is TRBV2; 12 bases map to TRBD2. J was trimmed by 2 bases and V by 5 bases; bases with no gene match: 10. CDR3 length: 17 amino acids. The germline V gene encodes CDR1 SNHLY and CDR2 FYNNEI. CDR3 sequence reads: CASSKSSSGGATYEQYF. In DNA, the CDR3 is TGTGCCAGCAGTAAGAGTTCTAGCGGGGGGGCCACCTACGAGCAGTACTTC.

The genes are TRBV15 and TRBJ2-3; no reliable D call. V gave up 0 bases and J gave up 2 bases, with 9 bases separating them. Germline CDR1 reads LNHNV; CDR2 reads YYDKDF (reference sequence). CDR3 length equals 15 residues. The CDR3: CATSRDLLPTDTQYF. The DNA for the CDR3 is TGTGCCACCAGCAGAGATCTACTACCCACAGATACGCAGTATTTT.

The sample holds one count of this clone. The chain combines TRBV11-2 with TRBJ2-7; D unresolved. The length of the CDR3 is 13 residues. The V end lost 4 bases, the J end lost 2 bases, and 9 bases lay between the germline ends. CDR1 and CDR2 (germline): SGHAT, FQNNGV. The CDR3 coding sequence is TGTGCCAGCAGCTCAGGCCTAACCTACGAGCAGTACTTC. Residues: CASSSGLTYEQYF.

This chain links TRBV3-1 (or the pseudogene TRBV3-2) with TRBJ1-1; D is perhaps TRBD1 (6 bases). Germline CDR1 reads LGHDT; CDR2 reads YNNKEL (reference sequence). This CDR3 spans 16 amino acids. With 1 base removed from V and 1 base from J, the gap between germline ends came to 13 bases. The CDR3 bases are TGTGCCAGCAGCCAAGTAATGGGGGGCGGGAACACTGAAGCTTTCTTT. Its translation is CASSQVMGGGNTEAFF.

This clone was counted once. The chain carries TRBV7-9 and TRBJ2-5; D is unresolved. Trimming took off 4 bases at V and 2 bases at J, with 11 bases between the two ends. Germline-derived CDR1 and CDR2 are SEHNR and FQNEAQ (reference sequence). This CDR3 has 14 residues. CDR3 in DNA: TGTGCCAGCAGCTCCATCACCTTACAAGAGACCCAGTACTTC. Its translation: CASSSITLQETQYF. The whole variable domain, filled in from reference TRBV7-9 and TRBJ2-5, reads DTGVSQNPRHKITKRGQNVTFRCDPISEHNRLYWYRQTLGQGPEFLTYFQNEAQLEKSRLLSDRFSAERPKGSFSTLEIQRTEQGDSAMYLCASSSITLQETQYFGPGTRLLVL.